This T cell receptor beta chain comes out of a study of regulatory T cells in long-lasting Graves disease. This CDR3 spans 14 amino acids. Germline values: CDR1 GTSNPN, CDR2 SVGIG (reference sequence). The V gene lost 4 bases and the J gene lost 1 base, with 10 bases spanning the gap. Building of the TCR beta libraries involved iRepertoire HTBI primers and Arm-PCR of CDR3 regions. Study processing details: Identification of gene segments yielded over 60 TRBV and 12 to 15 TRBJ across samples. Using its own MiXCR run on the multiplex PCR reads, TCRdb lists one record per CDR3 protein. In this record, the V and J calls reflect TCRdb's handling and not the investigators' own analysis. The data contain about 220,000 distinct CDR3 sequences, approximately 19% of them singletons. In its sample, this clonotype was seen many times. The time point was: newly diagnosed GD, antithyroid drugs for less than 3 months. TCR sequences were obtained from RNA taken from PBMCs. A blood draw put around 9 milliliters of peripheral blood into EDTA tubes.

The same sample was also used in a study of T cells in Graves' hyperthyroidism and ophthalmopathy. As that report states: A patient was excluded if there was uncontrolled infection, other autoimmune disease, pregnancy or lactation. During a first-round RT-PCR of the TCR CDR3, the HTBI primer set was used.

The sequence was obtained from a woman in her thirties with Graves disease. Sequencing used peripheral blood mononuclear cells (PBMCs), obtained at new diagnosis, from a patient treated with antithyroid drugs. The chain recombines TRBV30 with TRBJ2-2; no definite D call. As DNA, the CDR3 is TGTGCCTGGACCTGGGGTGGGAACACCGGGGAGCTGTTTTTT. Its translation is CAWTWGGNTGELFF.